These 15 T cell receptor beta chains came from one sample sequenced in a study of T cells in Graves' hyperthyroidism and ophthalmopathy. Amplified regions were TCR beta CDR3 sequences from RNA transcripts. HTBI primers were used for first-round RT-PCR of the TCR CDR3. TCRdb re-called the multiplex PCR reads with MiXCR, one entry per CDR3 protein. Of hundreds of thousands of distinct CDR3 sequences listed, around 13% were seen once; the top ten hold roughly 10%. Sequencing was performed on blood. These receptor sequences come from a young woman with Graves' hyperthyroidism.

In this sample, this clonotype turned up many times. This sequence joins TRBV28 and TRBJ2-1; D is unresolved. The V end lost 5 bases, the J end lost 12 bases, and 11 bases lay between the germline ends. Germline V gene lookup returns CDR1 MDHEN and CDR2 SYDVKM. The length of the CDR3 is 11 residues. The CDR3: CASSPEIGQFF. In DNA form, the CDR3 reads TGTGCCAGCAGTCCAGAAATCGGGCAGTTCTTC.

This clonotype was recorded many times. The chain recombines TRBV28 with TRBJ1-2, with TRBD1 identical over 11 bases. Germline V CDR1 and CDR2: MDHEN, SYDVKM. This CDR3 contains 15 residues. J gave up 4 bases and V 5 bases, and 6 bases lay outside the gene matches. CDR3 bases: TGTGCCAGCAGTATAGTAGGGACAGGGGGCTATGGCTACACCTTC. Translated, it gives CASSIVGTGGYGYTF.

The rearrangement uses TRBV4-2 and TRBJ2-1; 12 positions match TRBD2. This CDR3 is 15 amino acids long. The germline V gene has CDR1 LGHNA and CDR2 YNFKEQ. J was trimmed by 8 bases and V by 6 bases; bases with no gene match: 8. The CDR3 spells CASSLRTSGIHEQFF. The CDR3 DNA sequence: TGTGCCAGCAGTCTAAGGACTAGCGGGATCCATGAGCAGTTCTTC.

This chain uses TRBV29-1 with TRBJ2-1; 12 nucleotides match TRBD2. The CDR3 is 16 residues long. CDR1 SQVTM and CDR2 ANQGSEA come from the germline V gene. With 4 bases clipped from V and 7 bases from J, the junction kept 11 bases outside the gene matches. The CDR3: CSVAGLAGGLGNEQFF. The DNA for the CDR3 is TGCAGCGTTGCCGGGCTAGCGGGAGGGCTAGGAAATGAGCAGTTCTTC.

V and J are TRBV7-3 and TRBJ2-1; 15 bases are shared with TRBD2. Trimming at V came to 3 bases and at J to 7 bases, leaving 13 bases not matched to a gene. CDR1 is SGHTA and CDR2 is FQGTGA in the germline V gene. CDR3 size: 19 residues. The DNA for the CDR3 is TGTGCCAGCAGCTTGCCGGGACTAGCGGGAGGAGTTGGACCGAATGAGCAGTTCTTC. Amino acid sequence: CASSLPGLAGGVGPNEQFF.

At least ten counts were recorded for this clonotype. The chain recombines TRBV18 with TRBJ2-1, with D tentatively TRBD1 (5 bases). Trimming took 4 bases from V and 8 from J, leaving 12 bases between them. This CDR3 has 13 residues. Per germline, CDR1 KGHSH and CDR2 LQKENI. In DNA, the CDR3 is TGTGCCAGCTCACGAAGCCAGGGCGATGAGCAGTTCTTC. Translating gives CASSRSQGDEQFF.

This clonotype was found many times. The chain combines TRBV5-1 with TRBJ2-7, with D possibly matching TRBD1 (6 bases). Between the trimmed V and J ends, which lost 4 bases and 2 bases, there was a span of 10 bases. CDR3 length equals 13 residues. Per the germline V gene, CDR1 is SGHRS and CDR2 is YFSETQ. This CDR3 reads CASSVGTPYEQYF. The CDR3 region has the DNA TGCGCCAGCAGCGTAGGGACACCCTACGAGCAGTACTTC. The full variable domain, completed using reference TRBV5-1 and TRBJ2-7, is KAGVTQTPRYLIKTRGQQVTLSCSPISGHRSVSWYQQTPGQGLQFLFEYFSETQRNKGNFPGRFSGRQFSNSRSEMNVSTLELGDSALYLCASSVGTPYEQYFGPGTRLTVT.

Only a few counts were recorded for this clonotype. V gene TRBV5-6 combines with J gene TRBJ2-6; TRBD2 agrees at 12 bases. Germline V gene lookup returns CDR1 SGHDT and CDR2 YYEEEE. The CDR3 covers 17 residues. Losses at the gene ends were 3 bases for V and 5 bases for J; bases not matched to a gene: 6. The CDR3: CASSSGLAGLRANVLTF. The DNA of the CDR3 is TGTGCCAGCAGCTCCGGACTAGCGGGGTTGCGGGCCAACGTCCTGACTTTC.

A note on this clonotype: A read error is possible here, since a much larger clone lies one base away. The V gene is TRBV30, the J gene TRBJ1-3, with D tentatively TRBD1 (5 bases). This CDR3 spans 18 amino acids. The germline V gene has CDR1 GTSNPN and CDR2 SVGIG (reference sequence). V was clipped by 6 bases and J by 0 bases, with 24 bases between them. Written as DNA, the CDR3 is TGTGCCTGTAACCGGGACCGTCACTCTACCAGCTCTGGAAACACCATATATTTT. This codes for CACNRDRHSTSSGNTIYF.

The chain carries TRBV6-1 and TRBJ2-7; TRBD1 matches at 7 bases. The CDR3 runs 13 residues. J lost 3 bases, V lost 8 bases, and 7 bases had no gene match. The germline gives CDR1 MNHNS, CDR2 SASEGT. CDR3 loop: CASGQAFIYEQYF. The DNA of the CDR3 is TGTGCCAGCGGACAGGCCTTCATCTACGAGCAGTACTTC.

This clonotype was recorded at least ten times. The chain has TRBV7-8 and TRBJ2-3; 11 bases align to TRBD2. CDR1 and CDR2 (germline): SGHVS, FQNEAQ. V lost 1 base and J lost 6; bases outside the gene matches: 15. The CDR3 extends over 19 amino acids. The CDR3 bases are TGTGCCAGCAGCTTAGTTAGCGGGAGGGCCAAGCGGTACACGGATACGCAGTATTTT. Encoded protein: CASSLVSGRAKRYTDTQYF.

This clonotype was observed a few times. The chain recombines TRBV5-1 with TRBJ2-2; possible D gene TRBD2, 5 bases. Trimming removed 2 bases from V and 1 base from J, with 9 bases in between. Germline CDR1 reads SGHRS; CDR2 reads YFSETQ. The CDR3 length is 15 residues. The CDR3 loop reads CASSFRTQNTGELFF. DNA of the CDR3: TGCGCCAGCAGCTTTCGGACTCAGAACACCGGGGAGCTGTTTTTT.

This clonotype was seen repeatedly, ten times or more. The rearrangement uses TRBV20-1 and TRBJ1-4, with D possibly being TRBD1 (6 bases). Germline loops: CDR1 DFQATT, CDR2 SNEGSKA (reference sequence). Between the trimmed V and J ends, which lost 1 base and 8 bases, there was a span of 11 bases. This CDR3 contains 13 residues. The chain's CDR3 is CSARGGAGEKLFF. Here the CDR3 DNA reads TGCAGTGCTAGAGGGGGGGCTGGCGAAAAACTGTTTTTT.

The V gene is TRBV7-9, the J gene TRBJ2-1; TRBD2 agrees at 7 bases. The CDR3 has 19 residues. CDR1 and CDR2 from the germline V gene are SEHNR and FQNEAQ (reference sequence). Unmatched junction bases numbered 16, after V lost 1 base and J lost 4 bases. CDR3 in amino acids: CASSLVSYRAGTPYNEQFF. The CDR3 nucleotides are TGTGCCAGCAGCTTAGTATCCTATAGAGCGGGAACCCCTTACAATGAGCAGTTCTTC.

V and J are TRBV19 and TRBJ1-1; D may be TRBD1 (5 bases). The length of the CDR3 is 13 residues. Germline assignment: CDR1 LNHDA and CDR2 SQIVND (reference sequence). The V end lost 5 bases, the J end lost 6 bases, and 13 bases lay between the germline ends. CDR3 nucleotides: TGTGCCAGTAGTCCCCTCGGGGGGGCTGAAGCTTTCTTT. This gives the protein CASSPLGGAEAFF.